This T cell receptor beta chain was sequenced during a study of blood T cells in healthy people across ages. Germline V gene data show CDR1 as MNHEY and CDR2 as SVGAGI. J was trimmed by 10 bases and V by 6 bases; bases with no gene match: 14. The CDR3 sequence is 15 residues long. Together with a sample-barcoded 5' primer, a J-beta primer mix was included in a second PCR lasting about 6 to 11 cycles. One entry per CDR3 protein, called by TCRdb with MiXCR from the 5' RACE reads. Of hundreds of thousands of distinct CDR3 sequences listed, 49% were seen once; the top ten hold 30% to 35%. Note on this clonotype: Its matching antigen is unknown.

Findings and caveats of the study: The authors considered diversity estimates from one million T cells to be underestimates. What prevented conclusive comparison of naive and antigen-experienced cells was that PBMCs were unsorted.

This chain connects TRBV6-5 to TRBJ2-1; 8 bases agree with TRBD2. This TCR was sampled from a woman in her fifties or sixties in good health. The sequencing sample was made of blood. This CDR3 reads CASSRTGGGIYEQFF. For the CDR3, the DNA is TGTGCCAGCAGCCGTACGGGAGGGGGGATCTACGAGCAGTTCTTC.